The rows below give T cell receptor beta chains drawn from one sample of a study of T cell repertoires in cytomegalovirus infection. Via MiXCR, TCRdb re-called the reads, giving one row per CDR3 protein. This table has hundreds of thousands of distinct CDR3 sequences, approximately 29% appearing once. Which antigens these TCRs recognize remains unknown. Sequenced material: cultured CD8+ T cells from PBMCs, taken from culture after CMV antigen stimulation. These receptors came from a human donor in good health (CMV status not recorded). Some clones in this sample may be carry-over from other donors' samples. CDR3s include the opening cysteine and the closing phenylalanine or tryptophan. A D gene is named only where the DNA matches it firmly. Size tells how often a clone was seen (once, few, many) or the class of an expanded clone, and some rows leave it out.

v_gene: TRBV7-2; abundance: many; j_gene: TRBJ2-5; d_gene: -; CDR3aa: CASSFGRGKTQYF; CDR3nt: TGTGCCAGCAGCTTTGGTCGTGGGAAGACCCAGTACTTC
v_gene: TRBV19; abundance: -; j_gene: TRBJ2-1; d_gene: -; CDR3aa: CASSLLLGNPPYNEQFF; CDR3nt: TGTGCCAGTAGCCTTCTTTTGGGCAATCCCCCCTACAATGAGCAGTTCTTC
v_gene: TRBV2; abundance: -; j_gene: TRBJ2-5; d_gene: -; CDR3aa: CASSDGGRETQYF; CDR3nt: TGTGCCAGCAGTGACGGGGGGCGAGAGACCCAGTACTTC
v_gene: TRBV7-9; abundance: few; j_gene: TRBJ1-2; d_gene: TRBD1; CDR3aa: CASRSTGEESGYTF; CDR3nt: TGTGCCAGCAGATCGACAGGGGAAGAGTCTGGCTACACCTTC
v_gene: TRBV23-1; abundance: -; j_gene: TRBJ1-4; d_gene: TRBD1; CDR3aa: CASSHNRDRGPTNEKLFF; CDR3nt: TGCGCCAGCAGCCACAACCGGGACAGGGGGCCTACTAATGAAAAACTGTTTTTT
v_gene: TRBV7-9; abundance: -; j_gene: TRBJ1-1; d_gene: -; CDR3aa: CASSLFFLRPEAFF; CDR3nt: TGTGCCAGCAGCTTATTCTTTCTCAGGCCTGAAGCTTTCTTT
v_gene: TRBV6-5; abundance: -; j_gene: TRBJ2-3; d_gene: TRBD2; CDR3aa: CASSSASGAWGTQYF; CDR3nt: TGTGCCAGCAGTTCGGCTAGCGGGGCCTGGGGTACGCAGTATTTT
v_gene: TRBV20-1; abundance: few; j_gene: TRBJ1-6; d_gene: -; CDR3aa: CSARAGSSSPLHF; CDR3nt: TGCAGTGCTAGAGCAGGTAGTAGTTCACCCCTCCACTTT
v_gene: TRBV7-6; abundance: many; j_gene: TRBJ2-1; d_gene: -; CDR3aa: CASREAPQTDEQFF; CDR3nt: TGTGCCAGCAGAGAAGCCCCACAGACCGATGAGCAGTTCTTC
v_gene: TRBV15; abundance: -; j_gene: TRBJ2-2; d_gene: TRBD1; CDR3aa: CATSGGTGVNTGELFF; CDR3nt: TGTGCCACCAGCGGGGGTACAGGGGTGAACACCGGGGAGCTGTTTTTT
v_gene: TRBV27; abundance: -; j_gene: TRBJ1-2; d_gene: -; CDR3aa: CASSSPGGGSPYGYTF; CDR3nt: TGTGCCAGCAGTTCCCCCGGGGGGGGATCCCCATATGGCTACACCTTC
v_gene: TRBV27; abundance: few; j_gene: TRBJ2-1; d_gene: -; CDR3aa: CASSPLQGRSYNEQFF; CDR3nt: TGTGCCAGCAGCCCCTTACAGGGACGCTCCTACAATGAGCAGTTCTTC
v_gene: TRBV7-9; abundance: few; j_gene: TRBJ1-1; d_gene: TRBD1; CDR3aa: CASSFWGRGAWAAENTEAFF; CDR3nt: TGTGCCAGCAGCTTTTGGGGCAGGGGGGCCTGGGCAGCAGAGAACACTGAAGCTTTCTTT
v_gene: TRBV25-1; abundance: -; j_gene: TRBJ2-5; d_gene: -; CDR3aa: CASRGRGIGETQYF; CDR3nt: TGTGCCAGCAGAGGGAGAGGGATCGGTGAGACCCAGTACTTC
v_gene: TRBV28; abundance: few; j_gene: TRBJ2-1; d_gene: -; CDR3aa: CASSWGVSYNEQFF; CDR3nt: TGTGCCAGCAGCTGGGGGGTCTCCTACAATGAGCAGTTCTTC
v_gene: TRBV27; abundance: -; j_gene: TRBJ2-7; d_gene: -; CDR3aa: CASSFGTWAYEQYF; CDR3nt: TGTGCCAGCAGTTTCGGGACATGGGCCTACGAGCAGTACTTC
v_gene: TRBV7-6; abundance: -; j_gene: TRBJ1-2; d_gene: -; CDR3aa: CASSLVGVSDYGYTF; CDR3nt: TGTGCCAGCAGCTTAGTGGGCGTGTCAGACTATGGCTACACCTTC
v_gene: TRBV2; abundance: -; j_gene: TRBJ2-1; d_gene: TRBD2; CDR3aa: CASSFTAGARNEQFF; CDR3nt: TGTGCCAGCAGTTTTACAGCGGGGGCGCGGAATGAGCAGTTCTTC
v_gene: TRBV5-4; abundance: few; j_gene: TRBJ2-1; d_gene: TRBD2; CDR3aa: CASSLVPSGANEQFF; CDR3nt: TGTGCCAGCAGCTTGGTACCTAGCGGGGCGAATGAGCAGTTCTTC
v_gene: TRBV6-5; abundance: few; j_gene: TRBJ1-6; d_gene: -; CDR3aa: CASSYSGGLSSPLHF; CDR3nt: TGTGCCAGCAGTTACTCAGGGGGGCTTAGTTCACCCCTCCACTTT
v_gene: TRBV28; abundance: -; j_gene: TRBJ2-1; d_gene: TRBD1; CDR3aa: CASSNYRGYNEQFF; CDR3nt: TGTGCCAGCAGTAACTACAGGGGCTACAATGAGCAGTTCTTC
v_gene: TRBV19; abundance: few; j_gene: TRBJ2-5; d_gene: -; CDR3aa: CASSIGGGPQETQYF; CDR3nt: TGTGCCAGTAGTATTGGCGGGGGCCCCCAAGAGACCCAGTACTTC
v_gene: TRBV7-2; abundance: many; j_gene: TRBJ1-4; d_gene: TRBD1; CDR3aa: CALQGGDEKLFF; CDR3nt: TGTGCGTTACAGGGGGGGGATGAAAAACTGTTTTTT
v_gene: TRBV6-1; abundance: many; j_gene: TRBJ1-3; d_gene: -; CDR3aa: CASTDGMRFGWESTIYF; CDR3nt: TGTGCCAGCACCGACGGGATGAGGTTCGGGTGGGAAAGCACCATATATTTT
v_gene: TRBV7-9; abundance: -; j_gene: TRBJ2-7; d_gene: TRBD1; CDR3aa: CASSKQGTYEQYF; CDR3nt: TGTGCCAGCAGCAAACAGGGGACCTACGAGCAGTACTTC
v_gene: TRBV14; abundance: -; j_gene: TRBJ2-1; d_gene: -; CDR3aa: CATGTQNYNEQFF; CDR3nt: TGTGCCACCGGGACACAAAACTACAATGAGCAGTTCTTC
v_gene: TRBV20-1; abundance: few; j_gene: TRBJ1-1; d_gene: -; CDR3aa: CSAQEPGVTFF; CDR3nt: TGCAGTGCACAAGAGCCAGGGGTAACTTTCTTT
v_gene: TRBV4-2; abundance: -; j_gene: TRBJ1-5; d_gene: -; CDR3aa: CASSQEEGNQPQHF; CDR3nt: TGTGCCAGCAGCCAAGAGGAGGGGAATCAGCCCCAGCATTTT
v_gene: TRBV5-1; abundance: many; j_gene: TRBJ1-6; d_gene: -; CDR3aa: CASSIGRERISPLHF; CDR3nt: TGCGCCAGCAGCATCGGACGGGAGAGGATATCACCCCTCCACTTT
v_gene: TRBV7-9; abundance: -; j_gene: TRBJ2-5; d_gene: -; CDR3aa: CASSLQGLGETQYF; CDR3nt: TGTGCCAGCAGCTTACAGGGTTTGGGAGAGACCCAGTACTTC
v_gene: TRBV5-4; abundance: once; j_gene: TRBJ2-7; d_gene: TRBD1; CDR3aa: CASSWGGQGKFSYEQYF; CDR3nt: TGTGCCAGCAGCTGGGGGGGACAGGGGAAGTTCTCCTACGAGCAGTACTTC
v_gene: TRBV5-1; abundance: -; j_gene: TRBJ2-1; d_gene: TRBD2; CDR3aa: CASSLLSVLSGGFSEQFF; CDR3nt: TGCGCCAGCAGCCTCCTGTCTGTCTTGAGCGGGGGTTTTAGTGAGCAGTTCTTC
v_gene: TRBV7-8; abundance: many; j_gene: TRBJ2-5; d_gene: -; CDR3aa: CASSPPVQETQYF; CDR3nt: TGTGCCAGCAGCCCCCCAGTCCAAGAGACCCAGTACTTC
v_gene: TRBV28; abundance: few; j_gene: TRBJ2-5; d_gene: -; CDR3aa: CASSLLGREETQYF; CDR3nt: TGTGCCAGCAGTTTATTAGGCAGGGAAGAGACCCAGTACTTC
v_gene: TRBV6-6; abundance: few; j_gene: TRBJ2-3; d_gene: -; CDR3aa: CAGSQGSTDTQYF; CDR3nt: TGTGCCGGCTCACAGGGTTCGACAGATACGCAGTATTTT
v_gene: TRBV7-2; abundance: many; j_gene: TRBJ1-1; d_gene: -; CDR3aa: CASRRLRVGAFF; CDR3nt: TGTGCCAGCAGACGTTTGAGGGTCGGAGCTTTCTTT
v_gene: TRBV6-2/TRBV6-3; abundance: -; j_gene: TRBJ1-6; d_gene: -; CDR3aa: CASSKQGSYNSPLHF; CDR3nt: TGTGCTAGCAGTAAACAGGGATCCTATAATTCACCCCTCCACTTT
v_gene: TRBV20-1; abundance: many; j_gene: TRBJ2-1; d_gene: TRBD1; CDR3aa: CSAPTGQGASEQFF; CDR3nt: TGCAGTGCTCCCACGGGACAGGGGGCCTCTGAGCAGTTCTTC
v_gene: TRBV6-1; abundance: -; j_gene: TRBJ2-7; d_gene: -; CDR3aa: CASSAPWAGYEQYF; CDR3nt: TGTGCCAGCAGTGCCCCTTGGGCAGGCTACGAGCAGTACTTC
v_gene: TRBV7-9; abundance: many; j_gene: TRBJ1-6; d_gene: -; CDR3aa: CASSLDPGHYNSPLHF; CDR3nt: TGTGCCAGCAGCTTAGACCCCGGACATTATAATTCACCCCTCCACTTT
v_gene: TRBV27; abundance: -; j_gene: TRBJ2-5; d_gene: -; CDR3aa: CASSFPGRMETQYF; CDR3nt: TGTGCCAGCAGTTTTCCAGGGAGGATGGAGACCCAGTACTTC
v_gene: TRBV20-1; abundance: -; j_gene: TRBJ2-3; d_gene: -; CDR3aa: CSARDVSEVIPSTDTQYF; CDR3nt: TGCAGTGCTAGAGACGTGTCGGAGGTGATACCTAGCACAGATACGCAGTATTTT
v_gene: TRBV2; abundance: -; j_gene: TRBJ2-5; d_gene: TRBD1; CDR3aa: CASSAQTGGWPLQETQYF; CDR3nt: TGTGCCAGCAGCGCCCAGACAGGGGGCTGGCCATTACAAGAGACCCAGTACTTC
v_gene: TRBV6-1; abundance: -; j_gene: TRBJ2-1; d_gene: -; CDR3aa: CASALVNNEQFF; CDR3nt: TGTGCCAGCGCATTGGTGAACAATGAGCAGTTCTTC
v_gene: TRBV14; abundance: -; j_gene: TRBJ2-1; d_gene: TRBD2; CDR3aa: CASSQEASGGSSFYEQFF; CDR3nt: TGTGCCAGCAGCCAAGAGGCTAGCGGGGGGTCCTCTTTTTATGAGCAGTTCTTC
v_gene: TRBV7-2; abundance: few; j_gene: TRBJ1-3; d_gene: -; CDR3aa: CASSSMGGPLSGNTIYF; CDR3nt: TGTGCCAGCAGTTCTATGGGGGGACCCCTCTCTGGAAACACCATATATTTT
v_gene: TRBV4-3; abundance: few; j_gene: TRBJ1-1; d_gene: -; CDR3aa: CASSQDWLGNTEAFF; CDR3nt: TGCGCCAGCAGCCAAGATTGGTTGGGGAACACTGAAGCTTTCTTT
v_gene: TRBV6-1; abundance: many; j_gene: TRBJ1-5; d_gene: -; CDR3aa: CASSEEAANQPQHF; CDR3nt: TGTGCCAGCAGTGAAGAGGCAGCAAATCAGCCCCAGCATTTT
v_gene: TRBV12-3/TRBV12-4; abundance: -; j_gene: TRBJ1-4; d_gene: -; CDR3aa: CASRGGAGEKLFF; CDR3nt: TGTGCCAGCCGTGGGGGGGCAGGTGAAAAACTGTTTTTT
v_gene: TRBV27; abundance: -; j_gene: TRBJ2-3; d_gene: -; CDR3aa: CASRKGGSPVGTDTQYF; CDR3nt: TGTGCCAGCCGTAAGGGGGGGTCGCCCGTGGGTACAGATACGCAGTATTTT
v_gene: TRBV11-2; abundance: -; j_gene: TRBJ2-3; d_gene: TRBD1; CDR3aa: CASSPSWTGEELGTDTQYF; CDR3nt: TGTGCCAGCAGCCCGAGTTGGACAGGGGAGGAGTTGGGCACAGATACGCAGTATTTT